The clone carrying this TCR beta chain was detected a few times. Its target is not known. Primers for the PCR totalled 60 Vbeta and 13 Jbeta. Data came from immunoSEQ multiplex PCR; TCRdb stores just in-frame clones and leaves some out. The sample records over 95,000 clones, roughly 70% being singletons. J gave up 3 bases and V 6 bases, and 5 bases lay outside the gene matches. Looked up from germline, CDR1 is SQVTM and CDR2 is ANQGSEA. The CDR3 has 13 amino acids. This specimen comes from a study of cytomegalovirus exposure and HLA in healthy donors. Points from the study as a whole: The study listed around 150 cytomegalovirus-associated TCR beta chains. A later analysis appeared to link common viral pathogens to several of the most significant clusters.

The TCR sequence derives from a man aged 18-30 years in good health and CMV-seropositive. This chain links TRBV29-1 with TRBJ1-3; 7 bases are shared with TRBD1. The source material was PBMCs. In DNA form, the CDR3 reads TGCAGCGTCACAGGGGTTGATGGAAACACCATATATTTT. Residues: CSVTGVDGNTIYF. The entire variable domain, with the rest obtained from reference TRBV29-1 and TRBJ1-3, is as follows: SAVISQKPSRDICQRGTSLTIQCQVDSQVTMMFWYRQQPGQSLTLIATANQGSEATYESGFVIDKFPISRPNLTFSTLTVSNMSPEDSSIYLCSVTGVDGNTIYFGEGSWLTVV.